The clone carrying this T cell receptor (beta chain) was counted only a few times. What it recognizes is unknown. This entry is derived from a study of human T cells and chemical hapten exposure. Study-wide results and limits: Significantly more large CDR3 similarity clusters were formed by expanded TCRs than by controls.

Germline V gives CDR1 SGHAT, CDR2 FQDESV (reference sequence). The CDR3 loop spans 14 amino acids. J was trimmed by 2 bases and V by 9 bases; bases with no gene match: 7. TCRdb itself ran the RACE reads through MiXCR, one entry per CDR3 protein. The sample holds just over 350,000 distinct CDR3 sequences, under 6.5% seen once. Time point denoted: patch test 2, 6 weeks after DPC sensitization. As for treatment: therapeutic diphenylcyclopropenone sensitization with weekly scalp DPC. The sequence derives from a woman aged 18-29 years with alopecia areata. Some clones in this sample may be carry-over from other donors' samples. The chain joins TRBV11-1 to TRBJ2-3; 8 nucleotides agree with TRBD2. Here the sequenced sample was whole blood, taken in connection with sensitization to the hapten diphenylcyclopropenone (DPC). The CDR3 DNA sequence: TGTGCCAGTTCTAGCGGGTTTTACACAGATACGCAGTATTTT. The encoded protein is CASSSGFYTDTQYF.